This T cell receptor beta chain was documented in a study of sequential checkpoint blockade in melanoma. Study information: Each arm's sequence ended with maintenance nivolumab.

This CDR3 has 14 amino acids. Trimming at V came to 2 bases and at J to 4 bases, leaving 5 bases not matched to a gene. The germline V gene encodes CDR1 GTSNPN and CDR2 SVGIG (reference sequence). Described treatment: randomized to nivolumab then ipilimumab (arm A) or the reverse (arm B). Live CD3+CD8+ CD19− CD56− cells were sorted from PBMCs. The repertoire was sequenced with immunoSEQ multiplex PCR; TCRdb's copy has only in-frame clones and lacks some. Here the sample spans fewer than 13,000 clones, around 73% being singletons. This sequence originates from a human donor with melanoma. J is TRBJ2-1 and V is TRBV30, with TRBD1 matching over 7 bases. The material sequenced was CD8+ T cells sorted from blood (inferred from file names), taken from a patient given nivolumab and ipilimumab in sequence. CDR3 DNA sequence: TGTGCCTGGAGTTCAGGACAGGAGTACAATGAGCAGTTCTTC. This sequence encodes CAWSSGQEYNEQFF.